The 7 T cell receptor delta chains below come from one sample, sequenced in a study of γδ T cells in repeated Plasmodium falciparum infection. TCRdb called clones from the multiplex PCR reads again using CATT. The repertoire holds 55,000 to 70,000 delta-chain clones, with about 1.5% as singletons. Flow sorting of PBMC yielded separate Vgamma9/Vdelta2+ and Vdelta2-negative gammadelta T cell populations for bulk repertoire analysis. The sequencing input was gamma-delta T cells from blood. These receptors were collected from a pool of human donors (malaria-infected and uninfected, not separated).

This clone was counted between two and nine times. The TCRdb protein, from a much larger clone, departs from this DNA's translation at residue 6, likely by read error; the protein shown derives from the DNA. V usage is TRDV3 and J usage is TRDJ1; 12 bases fit TRDD3. Since TCRdb gives no J gene, matching the DNA to germline was used here to assign it. The germline V gene encodes CDR1 TVYSNPD and CDR2 GDNSRS (reference sequence). This CDR3 contains 19 residues. Trimming removed 4 bases from V and 4 bases from J; junction bases left unmatched: 22. The CDR3 loop reads CASTFPRYWGILGSDKLIF. The CDR3, as DNA: TGTGCCTCCACCTTCCCCCGTTACTGGGGGATACTGGGAAGCGATAAACTCATCTTT.

In this sample, this clone turned up many times. The chain employs TRDV1 and TRDJ1, with 12 bases lining up with TRDD3. The V segment lost 3 bases and the J segment 3 bases; nucleotides outside the gene matches: 29. CDR1 TSWWSYY and CDR2 QGS come from the germline V gene. The CDR3 has 24 residues. CDR3 loop: CALGDSRRRGVLGDTERASDKLIF. In DNA form, the CDR3 reads TGTGCTCTTGGGGACTCAAGGAGACGCGGTGTACTGGGGGATACCGAACGTGCCTCCGATAAACTCATCTTT.

This clone was found a few times. A far larger clone is one nucleotide away, so this likely arose from a read error. Other DNA sequences from this sample encode an identical CDR3 as well. The CDR3 nucleotides read TGTGCTCTCGGGGAACTATTTTCTAAGGATCGGATGGGGGATCCGCCTTACACCGATAAACTCATCTTT. Protein: CALGELFSKDRMGDPPYTDKLIF. The J gene is TRDJ1, the V gene TRDV1; TRDD3 matches 8 bases. The J gene, absent from TCRdb, was called here by matching the DNA to germline. The CDR3 loop spans 23 amino acids. Germline lookup yields CDR1 TSWWSYY and CDR2 QGS.

This clone was counted only a few times. TCRdb shows a much larger clone's protein in place of this DNA's translation, and the two differ at residue 3, likely through a read error; the protein shown is translated from the DNA. The chain links TRDV3 to TRDJ1, with TRDD3 matching over 12 bases. The CDR3 length is 22 residues. Per the germline V gene, CDR1 is TVYSNPD and CDR2 is GDNSRS (reference sequence). V dropped 5 bases and J dropped 2; count of bases not matched to a gene: 30. The CDR3 here is CALCPSFLQYWGIPDRTDKLIF. Here the CDR3 DNA reads TGTGCCCTTTGCCCGAGCTTCCTACAGTACTGGGGGATACCGGATCGTACCGATAAACTCATCTTT.

In its sample, this clone was seen a few times. For this DNA, TCRdb reports the protein of a much larger clone, which diverges at residue 21, most likely from a read error; the protein presented here is translated directly from the DNA. Called V gene: TRDV1; the J gene was not called; the DNA was not compared with TRDD3, the D call given in the table. The CDR3 is 23 amino acids. CDR1 TSWWSYY and CDR2 QGS come from the germline V gene. CDR3 DNA: TGTGCTCTTGGGGCCCGAATCCCCCGACTACGTACCCTCTTCTGGGGGATACTCGATAAACCCATCTTT. It encodes CALGARIPRLRTLFWGILDKPIF.

Points on this clone: The protein recorded in TCRdb matches a much larger clone and deviates from this DNA's translation at residue 9, suggesting a read error; the protein here is obtained by translating the DNA. The J gene is TRDJ1, the V gene TRDV1; D is uncertain. The J gene, missing from TCRdb, was assigned here through DNA to germline matching. The length of the CDR3 is 20 residues. Germline V gene lookup returns CDR1 TSWWSYY and CDR2 QGS. Trimming removed 1 base from V and 0 bases from J, with 24 bases in between. The CDR3 DNA reads TGTGCTCTTGGGGAACCACGGGAGCGGCTAAGGGTTTTGTACACCGATAAACTCATCTTT. Translation gives CALGEPRERLRVLYTDKLIF.

This clone was found a few times. A read error is the likely source, as a far larger clone sits one nucleotide away. Other nucleotide sequences from this sample produce the same CDR3. The chain links TRDV1 to TRDJ1, with 9 bases identical to TRDD3. The J gene, absent from TCRdb, was called here by matching the DNA to germline. Germline V CDR1 and CDR2: TSWWSYY, QGS. This CDR3 is 21 amino acids long. After removal of 3 bases from V and 2 bases from J, the junction contained 22 bases not matched to a gene. The CDR3 DNA reads as TGTGCTCTTGGGGAGGTTAGGGGTAAACTAGGGGATACGCCGGGGACCGATAAACTCATCTTT. It is translated as CALGEVRGKLGDTPGTDKLIF.